Listed here are 19 T cell receptor beta chains from one sample, sequenced in a study of blood T cell repertoires in COVID-19. Sequencing used immunoSEQ multiplex PCR; TCRdb keeps in-frame clones, though not all of them. In the table there are about 300,000 clones, 88% of which are singletons. Sequencing was performed on peripheral blood. The origin of the receptors is a woman aged 25-40 years who had recovered from COVID-19.

The chain joins TRBV19 to TRBJ1-6; 7 nucleotides align to TRBD1. The junction had 10 bases not matched to a gene; V was cut back by 7 bases and J by 7 bases. The length of the CDR3 is 15 residues. Germline V gene sequence: CDR1 LNHDA, CDR2 SQIVND (reference sequence). The CDR3 nucleotides read TGTGCCAGTACAAAATTACAGGGGCTGAATTCACCCCTCCACTTT. It is translated as CASTKLQGLNSPLHF. Using reference TRBV19 and TRBJ1-6 for the parts outside the CDR3, the full variable domain is DGGITQSPKYLFRKEGQNVTLSCEQNLNHDAMYWYRQDPGQGLRLIYYSQIVNDFQKGDIAEGYSVSREKKESFPLTVTSAQKNPTAFYLCASTKLQGLNSPLHFGNGTRLTVT.

The V gene is TRBV2, the J gene TRBJ1-5, with TRBD1 matching over 7 bases. The CDR3 contains 15 residues. Germline V gene lookup returns CDR1 SNHLY and CDR2 FYNNEI. The ends lost 7 bases at V and 5 bases at J; junction bases unmatched: 11. Here the CDR3 DNA reads TGTGCCAGCACCGAAAGCGGCAGGGGGTATCAGCCCCAGCATTTT. The encoded protein is CASTESGRGYQPQHF.

The rearrangement joins TRBV6-5 to TRBJ1-4; TRBD1 matches 8 bases. Trimming cost V 2 bases and J 0 bases; bases outside gene matches: 2. CDR1 is MNHEY and CDR2 is SVGAGI in the germline V gene. The CDR3 loop spans 16 amino acids. The chain's CDR3 is CASSYQTGATNEKLFF. CDR3 bases: TGTGCCAGCAGTTACCAGACAGGGGCAACTAATGAAAAACTGTTTTTT.

The chain couples TRBV2 to TRBJ1-2, with D perhaps matching TRBD1 (5 bases). This CDR3 is 14 amino acids long. V was pared by 8 bases and J by 5 bases, with 18 bases between. CDR1 and CDR2 from the germline V gene are SNHLY and FYNNEI. The CDR3 region is CASVADLDRYGYTF. The CDR3 DNA sequence: TGTGCCAGCGTGGCCGATCTCGACAGATATGGCTACACCTTC.

The genes are TRBV7-2 and TRBJ1-2; TRBD1 matches at 7 bases. The CDR3 totals 16 residues. Germline V gives CDR1 SGHTA, CDR2 FQGNSA. The ends lost 3 bases at V and 2 bases at J; junction bases unmatched: 9. The CDR3 nucleotides are TGTGCCAGCAGCTTGTCGGGACAGAACCTAAACTATGGCTACACCTTC. It yields the protein CASSLSGQNLNYGYTF. Combining the CDR3 with reference TRBV7-2 and TRBJ1-2 gives the whole variable domain GAGVSQSPSNKVTEKGKDVELRCDPISGHTALYWYRQSLGQGLEFLIYFQGNSAPDKSGLPSDRFSAERTGGSVSTLTIQRTQQEDSAVYLCASSLSGQNLNYGYTFGSGTRLTVV.

This chain links TRBV7-2 with TRBJ2-5, with unresolved D. Trimming took 5 bases from V and 0 from J, leaving 4 bases between them. Germline V lookup: CDR1 SGHTA, CDR2 FQGNSA. CDR3 size: 12 residues. The CDR3 nucleotides read TGTGCCAGCAGCGACAACCAAGAGACCCAGTACTTC. This sequence encodes CASSDNQETQYF.

This chain connects TRBV5-1 to TRBJ2-7; TRBD1 is a possible D gene (6 bases). With 4 bases removed from V and 0 bases from J, the gap between germline ends came to 11 bases. Germline CDR1 is SGHRS and CDR2 is YFSETQ. The CDR3 has 14 residues. The CDR3 sequence: CASSPTGISYEQYF. In DNA, the CDR3 is TGCGCCAGCAGCCCCACAGGGATCTCCTACGAGCAGTACTTC.

The chain couples TRBV2 to TRBJ1-1, with D unclear. Germline loops: CDR1 SNHLY, CDR2 FYNNEI. The CDR3 has 13 residues. Trimming took off 0 bases at V and 11 bases at J, with 13 bases between the two ends. For the CDR3, the DNA is TGTGCCAGCAGTGAAGCCCCACGGGGATGGGCTTTCTTT. Translated, it gives CASSEAPRGWAFF.

This sequence joins TRBV24-1 and TRBJ2-1; 10 bases are shared with TRBD2. This CDR3 spans 17 amino acids. Losses at the gene ends were 3 bases for V and 0 bases for J; bases not matched to a gene: 4. Germline V gene sequence: CDR1 KGHDR, CDR2 SFDVKD. The CDR3 reads CATSDPSGGPSYNEQFF. The CDR3 DNA sequence: TGTGCCACCAGTGATCCTAGCGGGGGCCCCTCCTACAATGAGCAGTTCTTC.

The chain carries TRBV27 and TRBJ1-3; D remains unclear. Deletions cut 6 bases from V and 1 base from J, with 16 bases between. The CDR3 sequence is 16 residues long. Looked up from germline, CDR1 is MNHEY and CDR2 is SMNVEV (reference sequence). The CDR3 sequence: CASSRMTPTSGNTIYF. The CDR3 nucleotides read TGTGCCAGCAGCCGAATGACTCCAACGTCTGGAAACACCATATATTTT.

The chain combines TRBV29-1 with TRBJ2-3, with TRBD1 matching 7 bases. The CDR3 totals 13 residues. V trimming: 7 bases; J trimming: 0 bases; junction bases outside the gene matches: 4. Germline V gives CDR1 SQVTM, CDR2 ANQGSEA. DNA of the CDR3: TGCAGCGGACAGGGCCCTAGCACAGATACGCAGTATTTT. The encoded protein is CSGQGPSTDTQYF.

This chain joins TRBV9 and TRBJ2-1; 12 positions agree with TRBD2. The ends lost 4 bases at V and 5 bases at J; junction bases unmatched: 4. Germline values: CDR1 SGDLS, CDR2 YYNGEE. The CDR3 totals 15 residues. The CDR3 coding sequence is TGTGCCAGCAGCCCCTGGACTAGCGGGAACAATGAGCAGTTCTTC. It is translated as CASSPWTSGNNEQFF.

In its sample, this clone was seen once. CDR3 sequence reads: CASGDRANEKLFF. CDR3 DNA: TGCGCCAGCGGGGACAGGGCTAATGAAAAACTGTTTTTT. J is TRBJ1-4 and V is TRBV5-1; 9 bases are a match to TRBD1. CDR1 SGHRS and CDR2 YFSETQ come from the germline V gene. The CDR3 spans 13 residues. V shed 7 bases and J 3 bases; nucleotides not matched to a gene: 1.

CDR3 amino acids: CASSMLLGGRNTEAFF. CDR3 nucleotide sequence: TGTGCCAGTAGCATGCTGTTGGGGGGAAGGAACACTGAAGCTTTCTTT. The chain couples TRBV19 to TRBJ1-1; tentatively, D is TRBD1 (5 bases). The V gene's germline CDR1 is LNHDA and CDR2 SQIVND (reference sequence). The length of the CDR3 is 16 residues. The V end lost 6 bases, the J end lost 1 base, and 18 bases lay between the germline ends.

The chain joins TRBV5-5 to TRBJ2-6; D ambiguous. Germline V gives CDR1 SGHKS, CDR2 YYEKEE (reference sequence). CDR3 length: 13 residues. The V and J ends lost 1 base and 4 bases respectively, with 3 bases between them. The CDR3 DNA follows: TGTGCCAGCAGCTTGCAAGGGGCCAACGTCCTGACTTTC. Its translation is CASSLQGANVLTF.

This rearrangement joins TRBV11-2 to TRBJ1-3, with unresolved D. Trimming took 10 bases from V and 4 from J, leaving 14 bases between them. Germline CDR1 and CDR2: SGHAT and FQNNGV. The CDR3 is 13 residues long. CDR3 residues: CATRAGFGNTIYF. The CDR3 DNA sequence: TGTGCCACCCGAGCGGGGTTCGGAAACACCATATATTTT.

The V and J genes are TRBV7-9 and TRBJ2-2; possible D gene TRBD2, 7 bases. Trimming cost V 11 bases and J 6 bases, with 19 bases left between them. CDR1 and CDR2 (germline): SEHNR, FQNEAQ (reference sequence). The CDR3 runs to 14 residues. The CDR3 sequence is CAPNEGGRSGELFF. The CDR3 region has the DNA TGTGCCCCCAACGAGGGGGGGCGGTCCGGGGAGCTGTTTTTT.

The chain combines TRBV2 with TRBJ2-1; TRBD1 matches 10 bases. Trimming took 3 bases from V and 4 from J; bases not matched to a gene: 6. This CDR3 is built from 16 residues. The germline V gene encodes CDR1 SNHLY and CDR2 FYNNEI. CDR3 DNA: TGTGCCAGCAGTGAGCGGACAGGGGGAGGGTACAATGAGCAGTTCTTC. Its protein product is CASSERTGGGYNEQFF.

V gene TRBV7-6 combines with J gene TRBJ2-5, with 9 bases lining up with TRBD1. Trimming removed 3 bases from V and 5 bases from J; junction bases left unmatched: 10. Germline V gene sequence: CDR1 SGHVS, CDR2 FNYEAQ. The CDR3 runs 16 residues. Here the CDR3 DNA reads TGTGCCAGCAGCTTGTTCCGGACAGGGGCCGGGGAGACCCAGTACTTC. As protein: CASSLFRTGAGETQYF.